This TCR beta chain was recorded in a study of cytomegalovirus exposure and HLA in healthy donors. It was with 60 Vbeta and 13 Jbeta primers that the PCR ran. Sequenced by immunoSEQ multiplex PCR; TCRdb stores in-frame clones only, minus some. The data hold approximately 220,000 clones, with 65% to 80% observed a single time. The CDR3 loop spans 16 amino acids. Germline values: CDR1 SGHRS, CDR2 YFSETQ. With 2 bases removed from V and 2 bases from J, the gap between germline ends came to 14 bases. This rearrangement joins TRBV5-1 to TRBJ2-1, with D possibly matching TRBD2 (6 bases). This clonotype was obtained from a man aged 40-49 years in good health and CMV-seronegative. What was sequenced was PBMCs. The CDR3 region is CASSFGREPPYNEQFF. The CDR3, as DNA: TGCGCCAGCAGCTTTGGACGGGAGCCCCCCTACAATGAGCAGTTCTTC. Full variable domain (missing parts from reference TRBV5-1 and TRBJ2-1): KAGVTQTPRYLIKTRGQQVTLSCSPISGHRSVSWYQQTPGQGLQFLFEYFSETQRNKGNFPGRFSGRQFSNSRSEMNVSTLELGDSALYLCASSFGREPPYNEQFFGPGTRLTVL.